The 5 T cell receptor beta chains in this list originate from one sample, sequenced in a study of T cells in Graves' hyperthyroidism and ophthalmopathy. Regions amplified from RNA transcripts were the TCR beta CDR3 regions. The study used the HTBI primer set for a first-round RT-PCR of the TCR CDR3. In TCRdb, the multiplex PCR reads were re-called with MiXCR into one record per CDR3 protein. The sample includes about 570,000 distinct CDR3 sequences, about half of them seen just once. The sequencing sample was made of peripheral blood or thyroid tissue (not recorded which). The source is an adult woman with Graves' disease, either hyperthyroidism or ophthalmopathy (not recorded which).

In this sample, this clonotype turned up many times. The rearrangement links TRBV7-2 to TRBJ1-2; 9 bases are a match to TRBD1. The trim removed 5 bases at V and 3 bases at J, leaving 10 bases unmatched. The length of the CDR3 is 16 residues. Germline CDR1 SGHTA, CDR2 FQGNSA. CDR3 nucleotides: TGTGCCAGCAGCAAACTACAAGGACAGGGGCACTATGGCTACACCTTC. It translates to CASSKLQGQGHYGYTF.

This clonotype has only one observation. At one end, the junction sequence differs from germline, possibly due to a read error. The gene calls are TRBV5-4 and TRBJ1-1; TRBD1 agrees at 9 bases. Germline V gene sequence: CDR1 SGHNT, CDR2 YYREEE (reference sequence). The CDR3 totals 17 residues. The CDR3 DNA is TGTGCCAGCAGCCGCCCCCTGGGACAGGGCTCAGGGACTGAAGCCTTCTTT. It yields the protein CASSRPLGQGSGTEAFF.

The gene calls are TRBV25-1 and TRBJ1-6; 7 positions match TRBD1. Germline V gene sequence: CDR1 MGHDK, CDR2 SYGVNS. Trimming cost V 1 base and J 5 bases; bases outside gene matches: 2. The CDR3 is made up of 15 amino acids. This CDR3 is CASSEFQGDNSPLHF. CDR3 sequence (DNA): TGTGCCAGCAGTGAATTCCAGGGGGATAATTCACCCCTCCACTTT.

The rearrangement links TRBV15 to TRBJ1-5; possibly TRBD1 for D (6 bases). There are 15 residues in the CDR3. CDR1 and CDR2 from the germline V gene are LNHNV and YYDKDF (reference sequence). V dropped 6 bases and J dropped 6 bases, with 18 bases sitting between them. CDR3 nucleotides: TGTGCCACCAGGTTGGGCAGGGGACGGGGTCAGCCCCAGCATTTT. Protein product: CATRLGRGRGQPQHF.

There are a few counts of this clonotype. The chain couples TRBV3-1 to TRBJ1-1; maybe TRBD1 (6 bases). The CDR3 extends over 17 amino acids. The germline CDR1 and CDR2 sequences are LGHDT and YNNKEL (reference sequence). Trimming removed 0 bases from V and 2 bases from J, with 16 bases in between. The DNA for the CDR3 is TGTGCCAGCAGCCAAGAATCAGGGGCGACAACAAACACTGAAGCTTTCTTT. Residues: CASSQESGATTNTEAFF. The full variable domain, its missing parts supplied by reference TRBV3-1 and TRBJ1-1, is DTAVSQTPKYLVTQMGNDKSIKCEQNLGHDTMYWYKQDSKKFLKIMFSYNNKELIINETVPNRFSPKSPDKAHLNLHINSLELGDSAVYFCASSQESGATTNTEAFFGQGTRLTVV.